This T cell receptor beta chain was observed in a study of human T cells and chemical hapten exposure. Overall study: For sensitization, 2% DPC was applied to an approximately 2 cm by approximately 2 cm patch of upper inner arm skin. Patients were given diphenylcyclopropenone on the scalp weekly across the roughly 25-week study.

TCRdb processed the RACE reads anew with MiXCR; each CDR3 protein has one entry. This table has some 400,000 distinct CDR3 sequences, roughly 5% appearing once. This CDR3 region has 15 residues. The germline V gene has CDR1 SGHTA and CDR2 FQGNSA. The J segment lost 5 bases and the V segment lost 6 bases, leaving 10 bases of the junction unmatched. Time point denoted: patch test 1, 2 weeks after DPC sensitization. As for treatment: therapeutic diphenylcyclopropenone sensitization with weekly scalp DPC. Blood draws came first, before each patch test. Study-wide findings and caveats: Sensitizing to DPC left TCRs with a frequency above 1 in 1000 unaltered.

There are many counts of this clonotype. Its antigen remains unidentified. The rearrangement links TRBV7-2 to TRBJ1-2; TRBD1 matches at 9 bases. This clonotype originated in a woman in her fifties or sixties with alopecia areata. Some clones in this sample may be carry-over from other donors' samples. This specimen was whole blood, taken in connection with sensitization to the hapten diphenylcyclopropenone (DPC). The CDR3: CASSSDRGDRYGYTF. The CDR3, as DNA: TGTGCCAGCAGTTCTGACAGGGGGGATCGGTATGGCTACACCTTC.